The source of this T cell receptor (beta chain) is a study of identical twins. In TCRdb, the 5' RACE reads were re-called with MiXCR into one record per CDR3 protein. The sample has roughly 690,000 distinct CDR3 sequences; 20% to 25% are singletons. The trim removed 6 bases at V and 1 base at J, leaving 11 bases unmatched. This CDR3 contains 18 residues. These data were likewise used in another study, on T cells expressing NK-cell markers.

The specimen sequenced was PBMCs. This clonotype was obtained from a woman aged 18-35 years in good health. The chain employs TRBV12-3 or TRBV12-4 and TRBJ2-2; TRBD1 matches 10 bases. In nucleotides, the CDR3 is TGTGCCAGCAGCTCTCCGGGACAGGGGCGCCTGAACACCGGGGAGCTGTTTTTT. Translating it yields CASSSPGQGRLNTGELFF.